The clone carrying this T cell receptor beta chain is a singleton in its sample. One end of the junction is discordant with germline, which a read error may explain. TCR libraries were built from about 500 ng of total RNA by linear amplification. TCRdb passed the reads through MiXCR, listing each CDR3 protein once. The sample has approximately 180,000 distinct CDR3 sequences; 65% to 80% are singletons. The CDR3 contains 20 residues. Germline CDR1 and CDR2: SGHNT and YYREEE (reference sequence). The sample comes from a study of healthy donors' naive CD4 and CD8 T cells. The sample comprised naive CD4+ and CD8+ T cells sorted from blood, pooled from several donors. The chain couples TRBV5-4 to TRBJ2-1, with 16 positions matching TRBD2. The receptor comes from a pool of human donors in good health; the sample pools cells from several healthy donors. CDR3 in amino acids: CASSYASGTSGRAGLNEQFF. CDR3 DNA: TGTGCCAGTAGCTACGCATCCGGGACTAGCGGGAGGGCCGGTCTCAATGAGCAGTTCTTC.